The clone carrying this T cell receptor beta chain was seen more than once but under ten times. Study processing details: The authors estimated nucleated cell counts from reference gene primer amplification. Sequenced by immunoSEQ multiplex PCR; TCRdb stores in-frame clones only, minus some. The DNA gave D and trimming, while V, J and clone size come from that table. The sample lists around 220,000 clones; roughly 76% were seen once. This entry belongs to a study of blood T cell repertoires in COVID-19. Whole-study context: Material from acute and convalescent COVID-19 was sourced from the United States, Italy and Spain.

The CDR3 runs to 13 residues. Trimming removed 5 bases at V and 0 bases at J, with 6 bases between. Germline V gene data show CDR1 as KGHDR and CDR2 as SFDVKD. Sample: peripheral blood. The TCR originated in a human donor in a cohort sampled during active COVID-19. The chain uses TRBV24-1 and TRBJ1-1; D not certain. The CDR3 loop is CATSGAMNTEAFF. The CDR3, as DNA: TGTGCCACCAGTGGGGCCATGAACACTGAAGCTTTCTTT.